Shown below are 26 T cell receptor beta chains from a single sample sequenced in a study of blood T cell repertoires in COVID-19 (dated by TCRdb to the early 2020s). To prepare the library, the immunoSEQ multiplex PCR assay was applied. Entries here come from immuneACCESS through TCRdb and include only in-frame sequences with V and J called. Some clones fail to appear in such tables; in the studies checked, an unresolved V gene covers under half of the shortfall, and the cause of the remainder is unknown. This sample gives approximately 160,000 clones in total; more than 70% of them show up just once. Clones ranked in the top ten supply 5% to 6% of the sample. The sequencing sample was made of PBMCs or T cells enriched from blood (not recorded which). The source of these receptors is a middle-aged man who had recovered from COVID-19.

As regards this clone: This sample also contains other DNA sequences that code for the same CDR3. This chain connects TRBV5-1 to TRBJ2-7, with TRBD1 matching over 9 bases. V shed 4 bases, J shed 3 bases, and the junction held 5 bases outside the gene matches. This CDR3 has 14 amino acids. Germline CDR1 reads SGHRS; CDR2 reads YFSETQ. As DNA, the CDR3 is TGCGCCAGCAGCCCACGACAGGGGGGCTACGAGCAGTACTTC. This translates into CASSPRQGGYEQYF.

This clone has just one count. The rearrangement joins TRBV4-1 to TRBJ1-2; perhaps TRBD1 as D (5 bases). This CDR3 region has 15 residues. V was shortened by 3 bases and J by 4 bases, with 15 bases between the two germline ends. Germline V CDR1 and CDR2: MGHRA, YSYEKL. The CDR3 bases are TGCGCCAGCAGCCAGGCCCGGGGGGACCCCTATGGCTACACCTTC. This codes for CASSQARGDPYGYTF.

The chain carries TRBV10-3 and TRBJ1-5, with 9 bases lining up with TRBD1. Trimming at V came to 8 bases and at J to 5 bases, leaving 4 bases not matched to a gene. CDR1 is ENHRY and CDR2 is SYGVKD in the germline V gene. The CDR3 totals 13 residues. The CDR3 reads CAIGRDRDQPQHF. Here the CDR3 DNA reads TGTGCCATCGGGCGGGACAGGGATCAGCCCCAGCATTTT.

This clone has just a few counts. This chain connects TRBV5-8 to TRBJ1-4; 7 bases agree with TRBD1. Unmatched junction bases numbered 6, after V lost 4 bases and J lost 3 bases. Germline CDR1 is SGHTS and CDR2 is YDEGEE. The CDR3 loop spans 15 amino acids. CDR3 in amino acids: CASSPGQRPNEKLFF. CDR3 bases: TGTGCCAGCAGCCCGGGACAGCGACCTAATGAAAAACTGTTTTTT.

The chain joins TRBV19 to TRBJ2-3; D uncertain. The CDR3 length is 16 residues. Trimming pared 5 bases from V and 0 bases from J, leaving 15 bases between. Germline values: CDR1 LNHDA, CDR2 SQIVND (reference sequence). The CDR3 nucleotides read TGTGCCAGTAGTCACTCCTTATCCGGTAGCACAGATACGCAGTATTTT. It specifies CASSHSLSGSTDTQYF.

The chain links TRBV6-5 to TRBJ1-6; D is ambiguous. The ends were cut back, 3 bases at V and 7 bases at J, with 7 bases in the middle. The CDR3 covers 13 residues. CDR1 MNHEY and CDR2 SVGAGI come from the germline V gene. CDR3 in amino acids: CASSYSPNSPLHF. The CDR3, as DNA: TGTGCCAGCAGTTATTCCCCGAATTCACCCCTCCACTTT.

V is TRBV20-1 and J is TRBJ2-1; the match to TRBD2 covers 11 bases. Germline CDR1 and CDR2: DFQATT and SNEGSKA (reference sequence). With V trimmed by 3 bases and J by 7 bases, 5 bases remained unmatched. This CDR3 contains 14 residues. The DNA of the CDR3 is TGCAGTGCTAGTAGCGGGGGGGCCAATAATGAGCAGTTCTTC. Amino acids: CSASSGGANNEQFF.

This clone was counted between two and nine times. The chain uses TRBV19 and TRBJ2-2, with D maybe TRBD2 (5 bases). Trimming removed 6 bases at V and 4 bases at J, with 12 bases between. Germline CDR1 LNHDA, CDR2 SQIVND (reference sequence). This CDR3 has 14 amino acids. The CDR3 bases are TGTGCCAGTAGCGCCCTAGCTGGCACCGGGGAGCTGTTTTTT. Its translation: CASSALAGTGELFF.

The chain links TRBV7-9 to TRBJ1-1; D is undetermined. Germline-derived CDR1 and CDR2 are SEHNR and FQNEAQ (reference sequence). V gave up 5 bases and J gave up 4 bases, with 11 bases separating them. The CDR3 is made up of 13 amino acids. CDR3 bases: TGTGCCAGCAGCCCCCAGCGGGGCACTGAAGCTTTCTTT. Translating gives CASSPQRGTEAFF. Supplemented by reference TRBV7-9 and TRBJ1-1, the full variable domain reads DTGVSQNPRHKITKRGQNVTFRCDPISEHNRLYWYRQTLGQGPEFLTYFQNEAQLEKSRLLSDRFSAERPKGSFSTLEIQRTEQGDSAMYLCASSPQRGTEAFFGQGTRLTVV.

The chain couples TRBV7-4 to TRBJ1-3; D gene uncertain. In germline, CDR1 is SGHVT, CDR2 SQSDAQ. The CDR3 covers 16 residues. The V gene lost 2 bases and the J gene lost 3 bases, with 14 bases spanning the gap. CDR3 sequence: CASSLICGCSGNTIYF. Here the CDR3 DNA reads TGTGCCAGCAGCTTAATATGCGGGTGTAGTGGAAACACCATATATTTT.

The chain joins TRBV30 to TRBJ1-1; the D is unclear. V lost 0 bases, J lost 8 bases, and 13 bases lay in between. The CDR3 has 13 residues. Germline CDR1 and CDR2: GTSNPN and SVGIG (reference sequence). The CDR3 coding sequence is TGTGCCTGGAGTGTACGGGCGGGCAGGGAAGCTTTCTTT. Residues: CAWSVRAGREAFF.

This chain joins TRBV19 and TRBJ2-4, with D possibly TRBD1 on 6 matching bases. The V end was cut by 7 bases, the J end by 5 bases, with 18 bases between. Germline lookup yields CDR1 LNHDA and CDR2 SQIVND (reference sequence). This CDR3 comprises 15 residues. CDR3 sequence: CASTNRVGNQNIQYF. The CDR3 DNA sequence: TGTGCCAGTACCAACAGGGTAGGGAACCAAAACATTCAGTACTTC.

V usage is TRBV2 and J usage is TRBJ1-6; D unresolved. The CDR3 has 12 residues. Trimming cost V 6 bases and J 5 bases, with 5 bases left between them. The V gene's germline CDR1 is SNHLY and CDR2 FYNNEI. CDR3 bases: TGTGCCAGCAGCGGTAATAATTCACCCCTCCACTTT. Translating it yields CASSGNNSPLHF.

This chain links TRBV2 with TRBJ1-4, with D hard to call. The CDR3 has 14 residues. V dropped 3 bases and J dropped 5 bases, with 10 bases sitting between them. Looked up from germline, CDR1 is SNHLY and CDR2 is FYNNEI. The CDR3 reads CASSDYGRNEKLFF. The DNA of the CDR3 is TGTGCCAGCAGTGATTACGGGAGAAATGAAAAACTGTTTTTT.

The count of this clone is one. V is TRBV7-6 and J is TRBJ2-1; 8 nucleotides line up with TRBD2. Germline V gives CDR1 SGHVS, CDR2 FNYEAQ. This CDR3 region has 14 residues. V shed 0 bases, J shed 9 bases, and the junction held 4 bases outside the gene matches. The CDR3 DNA is TGTGCCAGCAGCTTAGCCCAGCGGGGGCCTGAGCAGTTCTTC. It codes for CASSLAQRGPEQFF.

The chain links TRBV13 to TRBJ2-3, with 8 bases identical to TRBD2. CDR1 PRHDT and CDR2 FYEKMQ come from the germline V gene (reference sequence). This CDR3 contains 16 residues. J was trimmed by 0 bases and V by 4 bases; bases with no gene match: 6. This CDR3 reads CASSSRRGESTDTQYF. In DNA, the CDR3 is TGTGCCAGCAGCTCCCGGCGGGGGGAAAGCACAGATACGCAGTATTTT. The complete variable domain, with remaining parts taken from reference TRBV13 and TRBJ2-3, reads AAGVIQSPRHLIKEKRETATLKCYPIPRHDTVYWYQQGPGQDPQFLISFYEKMQSDKGSIPDRFSAQQFSDYHSELNMSSLELGDSALYFCASSSRRGESTDTQYFGPGTRLTVL.

The rearrangement joins TRBV5-1 to TRBJ1-6, with D perhaps matching TRBD1 (5 bases). Germline CDR1 reads SGHRS; CDR2 reads YFSETQ. The V end lost 4 bases, the J end lost 4 bases, and 12 bases lay between the germline ends. CDR3 length: 15 amino acids. The DNA of the CDR3 is TGCGCCAGCAGCGCCACAGGTCTATATAATTCACCCCTCCACTTT. Protein sequence: CASSATGLYNSPLHF. Filled out from reference TRBV5-1 and TRBJ1-6, the complete variable domain reads KAGVTQTPRYLIKTRGQQVTLSCSPISGHRSVSWYQQTPGQGLQFLFEYFSETQRNKGNFPGRFSGRQFSNSRSEMNVSTLELGDSALYLCASSATGLYNSPLHFGNGTRLTVT.

The rearrangement links TRBV10-2 to TRBJ2-7, with D possibly matching TRBD1 (6 bases). Germline CDR1 is WSHSY and CDR2 is SAAADI. V was trimmed by 3 bases and J by 2 bases, leaving 14 bases between them. CDR3 length equals 15 residues. The DNA of the CDR3 is TGCGCCAGCAGTGATGGGACACCAAACCCCTACGAGCAGTACTTC. Translated: CASSDGTPNPYEQYF.

The chain is built from TRBV19 and TRBJ2-1; the D gene is possibly TRBD1 (5 bases). Trimming took off 3 bases at V and 7 bases at J, with 10 bases between the two ends. Germline V gene lookup returns CDR1 LNHDA and CDR2 SQIVND (reference sequence). CDR3 length: 13 amino acids. In DNA form, the CDR3 reads TGTGCCAGTAGTATTGCAGGGATTAATGAGCAGTTCTTC. It encodes CASSIAGINEQFF.

The chain links TRBV11-2 to TRBJ2-3, with TRBD2 matching over 10 bases. With V trimmed by 1 base and J by 3 bases, 7 bases remained unmatched. Looked up from germline, CDR1 is SGHAT and CDR2 is FQNNGV. This CDR3 has 17 amino acids. The CDR3 DNA follows: TGTGCCAGCAGCTTAGGACAGCGGGGGGGCCGGACAGATACGCAGTATTTT. Amino acids: CASSLGQRGGRTDTQYF.

This chain links TRBV30 with TRBJ1-2, with TRBD1 matching 8 bases. In germline, CDR1 is GTSNPN, CDR2 SVGIG (reference sequence). V was pared by 0 bases and J by 7 bases, with 1 base of the junction left unmatched. The CDR3 totals 12 residues. For the CDR3, the DNA is TGTGCCTGGAGTGTACAGGGGGGTGGCTACACCTTC. Translation gives CAWSVQGGGYTF.

The V and J genes are TRBV6-5 and TRBJ1-6; TRBD1 is a possible D gene (6 bases). The germline V gene encodes CDR1 MNHEY and CDR2 SVGAGI. Trimming took off 7 bases at V and 8 bases at J, with 18 bases between the two ends. CDR3 size: 15 residues. The CDR3 here is CASKIRGQIYSPLHF. CDR3 DNA: TGTGCCAGCAAGATCAGGGGCCAAATTTATTCACCCCTCCACTTT.

The J gene is TRBJ1-5, the V gene TRBV2; D gene ambiguous. This CDR3 comprises 13 residues. CDR1 is SNHLY and CDR2 is FYNNEI in the germline V gene. Trimming shortened V by 4 bases and J by 6 bases, and 10 bases separated the two germline ends. Here the CDR3 DNA reads TGTGCCAGCAGTGCGGGGTTAGGTCAGCCCCAGCATTTT. It encodes CASSAGLGQPQHF. The entire variable domain, with the rest obtained from reference TRBV2 and TRBJ1-5, is as follows: EPEVTQTPSHQVTQMGQEVILRCVPISNHLYFYWYRQILGQKVEFLVSFYNNEISEKSEIFDDQFSVERPDGSNFTLKIRSTKLEDSAMYFCASSAGLGQPQHFGDGTRLSIL.

The V call is TRBV19, the J call TRBJ2-3; 11 bases map to TRBD2. The CDR3 is made up of 16 amino acids. V was pared by 3 bases and J by 4 bases, with 6 bases of the junction left unmatched. Germline CDR1 LNHDA, CDR2 SQIVND (reference sequence). CDR3 loop: CASSMSSGGWADTQYF. In nucleotides, the CDR3 is TGTGCCAGTAGTATGTCTAGCGGGGGGTGGGCAGATACGCAGTATTTT.

The chain combines TRBV11-2 with TRBJ2-1; TRBD1 matches 9 bases. CDR3 size: 13 residues. Germline assignment: CDR1 SGHAT and CDR2 FQNNGV. The trim removed 5 bases at V and 5 bases at J, leaving 1 base unmatched. The CDR3 loop reads CASSRDRDNEQFF. CDR3 nucleotide sequence: TGTGCCAGCAGCCGGGACAGGGACAATGAGCAGTTCTTC.

The chain carries TRBV7-8 and TRBJ1-2; possible D gene TRBD1, 5 bases. CDR3 size: 14 residues. The germline CDR1 and CDR2 sequences are SGHVS and FQNEAQ. V shed 5 bases and J shed 6 bases, with 16 bases lying between them. The CDR3 is CASSLYPRDNGYTF. DNA of the CDR3: TGTGCCAGCAGCCTATATCCCAGGGATAATGGCTACACCTTC.